This passage covers 12 T cell receptor beta chains from one sample sequenced in a study of cytomegalovirus exposure and HLA in healthy donors. PCR primers comprised 60 Vbeta and 13 Jbeta primers. Generated by immunoSEQ multiplex PCR, the TCRdb table keeps only in-frame clones and is missing some. This sample has 150,000 to 200,000 clones, with 70% to 90% found just once. Input material: PBMCs. The receptors here all came from a man aged 30-40 years in good health and CMV-seropositive.

The rearrangement uses TRBV7-2 and TRBJ2-2, with 10 bases aligning to TRBD2. The CDR3 totals 16 residues. Germline loops: CDR1 SGHTA, CDR2 FQGNSA. The V gene end was trimmed by 5 bases and the J gene end by 5 bases; junction bases not matched to a gene: 8. For the CDR3, the DNA is TGTGCCAGCAGCCCCGACGGGACTAGCGCGACCGGGGAGCTGTTTTTT. It is translated as CASSPDGTSATGELFF.

The chain carries TRBV7-6 and TRBJ2-3, with a possible D match to TRBD2 (6 bases). Germline CDR1 SGHVS, CDR2 FNYEAQ. This CDR3 has 14 amino acids. V lost 4 bases, J lost 4 bases, and 12 bases lay in between. The CDR3 DNA reads as TGTGCCAGCAGCTGGGGCGGGATCGCAGATACGCAGTATTTT. It is translated as CASSWGGIADTQYF. The full variable domain, its missing parts supplied by reference TRBV7-6 and TRBJ2-3, is GAGVSQSPRYKVTKRGQDVALRCDPISGHVSLYWYRQALGQGPEFLTYFNYEAQQDKSGLPNDRFSAERPEGSISTLTIQRTEQRDSAMYRCASSWGGIADTQYFGPGTRLTVL.

This chain connects TRBV5-1 to TRBJ1-2; 7 bases align to TRBD1. The CDR3 is 15 amino acids. V shed 4 bases and J 4 bases; nucleotides not matched to a gene: 10. The germline V gene encodes CDR1 SGHRS and CDR2 YFSETQ. For the CDR3, the DNA is TGCGCCAGCAGCCCAGGGACAGTCAATCGCTATGGCTACACCTTC. As protein: CASSPGTVNRYGYTF.

In this sample, this clone turned up a few times. The chain uses TRBV7-9 and TRBJ1-4, with 7 bases identical to TRBD1. Germline CDR1 and CDR2: SEHNR and FQNEAQ (reference sequence). The CDR3 has 16 residues. The J segment lost 6 bases and the V segment lost 5 bases, leaving 12 bases of the junction unmatched. CDR3 sequence reads: CASSDIRTGNHEKLFF. CDR3 nucleotides: TGTGCCAGCAGCGATATCCGGACAGGCAACCATGAAAAACTGTTTTTT.

This sequence joins TRBV27 and TRBJ2-1; 11 nucleotides line up with TRBD2. The CDR3 extends over 16 amino acids. Germline V gives CDR1 MNHEY, CDR2 SMNVEV (reference sequence). J lost 5 bases, V lost 4 bases, and 7 bases had no gene match. Written as DNA, the CDR3 is TGTGCCAGCAGTTCCCTGACTAGCGGGGCCAACAATGAGCAGTTCTTC. It yields the protein CASSSLTSGANNEQFF.

This rearrangement joins TRBV4-3 to TRBJ2-3, with 7 bases fitting TRBD1. With V trimmed by 0 bases and J by 4 bases, 4 bases remained unmatched. CDR3 size: 15 residues. Germline lookup yields CDR1 LGHNA and CDR2 YSLEER. The CDR3 sequence: CASSQDRDRADTQYF. In nucleotides, the CDR3 is TGCGCCAGCAGCCAAGATAGAGACAGGGCAGATACGCAGTATTTT.

The rearrangement uses TRBV4-3 and TRBJ2-7; D unclear. CDR1 is LGHNA, CDR2 YSLEER, per germline. This CDR3 is 16 amino acids long. Deletions cut 0 bases from V and 0 bases from J, with 12 bases between. The CDR3 DNA sequence: TGCGCCAGCAGCCAAGAGAGATCCCGGAGCTCCTACGAGCAGTACTTC. Protein product: CASSQERSRSSYEQYF.

The chain recombines TRBV4-1 with TRBJ1-4; TRBD1 agrees at 9 bases. The CDR3 has 17 residues. Germline V gene lookup returns CDR1 MGHRA and CDR2 YSYEKL. V lost 2 bases and J lost 0; bases outside the gene matches: 4. CDR3 in DNA: TGCGCCAGCAGCCAACCTGACAGGGGGGCAACTAATGAAAAACTGTTTTTT. Amino acid sequence: CASSQPDRGATNEKLFF.

The chain links TRBV7-2 to TRBJ2-7, with 11 nucleotides matching TRBD2. The CDR3 length is 17 residues. With V trimmed by 2 bases and J by 5 bases, 11 bases remained unmatched. Germline CDR1 is SGHTA and CDR2 is FQGNSA. The CDR3 reads CASSLLGLAGNIHEQYV. The DNA of the CDR3 is TGTGCCAGCAGCTTATTAGGACTAGCGGGTAATATCCACGAGCAGTACGTC.

The chain carries TRBV6-5 and TRBJ2-1; 9 nucleotides agree with TRBD1. The CDR3 has 12 amino acids. Looked up from germline, CDR1 is MNHEY and CDR2 is SVGAGI. J was trimmed by 8 bases and V by 8 bases; bases with no gene match: 4. CDR3 DNA sequence: TGTGCCAGCTCACAGGGGGCCGATGAGCAGTTCTTC. Its translation: CASSQGADEQFF.

The rearrangement uses TRBV15 and TRBJ1-4; D is ambiguous. CDR3 size: 15 residues. Trimming removed 0 bases at V and 4 bases at J, with 9 bases between. CDR1 LNHNV and CDR2 YYDKDF come from the germline V gene (reference sequence). The DNA of the CDR3 is TGTGCCACCAGCAGAGATCAAGGGAGTAATGAAAAACTGTTTTTT. This translates into CATSRDQGSNEKLFF.

This chain links TRBV6-5 with TRBJ1-3; D unclear. V gave up 6 bases and J gave up 3 bases, with 9 bases separating them. This CDR3 has 13 amino acids. CDR1 and CDR2 (germline): MNHEY, SVGAGI. The CDR3 here is CASSSGIGNTIYF. The CDR3 DNA is TGTGCCAGCAGCTCAGGAATTGGAAACACCATATATTTT.